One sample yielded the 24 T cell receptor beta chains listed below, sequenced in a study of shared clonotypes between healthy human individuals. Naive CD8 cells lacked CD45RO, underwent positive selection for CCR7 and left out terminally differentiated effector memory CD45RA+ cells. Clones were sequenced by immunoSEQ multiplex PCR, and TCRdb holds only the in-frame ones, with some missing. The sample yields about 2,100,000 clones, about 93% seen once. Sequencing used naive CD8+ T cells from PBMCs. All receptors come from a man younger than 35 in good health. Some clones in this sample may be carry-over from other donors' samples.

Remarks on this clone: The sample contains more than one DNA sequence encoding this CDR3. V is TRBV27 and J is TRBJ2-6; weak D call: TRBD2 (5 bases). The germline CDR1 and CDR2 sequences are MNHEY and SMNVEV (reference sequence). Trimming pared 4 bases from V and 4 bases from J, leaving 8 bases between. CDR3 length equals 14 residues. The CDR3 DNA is TGTGCCAGCAGTTCGGGGTCCGGGGCCAACGTCCTGACTTTC. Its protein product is CASSSGSGANVLTF. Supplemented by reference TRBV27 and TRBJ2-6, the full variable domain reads EAQVTQNPRYLITVTGKKLTVTCSQNMNHEYMSWYRQDPGLGLRQIYYSMNVEVTDKGDVPEGYKVSRKEKRNFPLILESPSPNQTSLYFCASSSGSGANVLTFGAGSRLTVL.

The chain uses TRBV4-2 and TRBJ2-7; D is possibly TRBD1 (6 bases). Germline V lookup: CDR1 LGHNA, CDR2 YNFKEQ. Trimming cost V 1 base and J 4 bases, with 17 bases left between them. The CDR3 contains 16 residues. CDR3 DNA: TGTGCCAGCAGCCAAGGGCGGCAGGGGACGTGGTACGAGCAGTACTTC. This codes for CASSQGRQGTWYEQYF.

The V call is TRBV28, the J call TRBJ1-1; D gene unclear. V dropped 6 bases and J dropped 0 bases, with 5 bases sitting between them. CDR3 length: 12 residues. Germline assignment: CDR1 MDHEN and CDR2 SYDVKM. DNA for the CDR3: TGTGCCAGCAGCCACATGAACACTGAAGCTTTCTTT. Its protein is CASSHMNTEAFF.

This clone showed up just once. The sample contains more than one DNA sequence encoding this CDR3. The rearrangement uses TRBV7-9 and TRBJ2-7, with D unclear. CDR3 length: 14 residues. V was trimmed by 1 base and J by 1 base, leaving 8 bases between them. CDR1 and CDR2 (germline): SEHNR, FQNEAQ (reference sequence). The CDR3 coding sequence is TGTGCCAGCAGCTTAGAAGTCGGATCCTACGAGCAGTACTTC. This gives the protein CASSLEVGSYEQYF.

This chain's CDR3 is CASSHSTGERNEKLFF. In nucleotides, the CDR3 is TGCGCCAGCAGCCATTCGACAGGGGAAAGGAATGAAAAACTGTTTTTT. V gene TRBV4-3 combines with J gene TRBJ1-4, with 8 bases lining up with TRBD1. V gave up 3 bases and J gave up 5 bases; unmatched junction bases: 8. CDR3 size: 16 residues. The germline gives CDR1 LGHNA, CDR2 YSLEER.

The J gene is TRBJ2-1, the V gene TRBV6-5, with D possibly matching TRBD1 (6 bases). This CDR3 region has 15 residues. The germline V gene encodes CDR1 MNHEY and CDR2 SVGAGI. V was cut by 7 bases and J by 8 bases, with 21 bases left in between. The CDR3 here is CASNTRPGVSDEQFF. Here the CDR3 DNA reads TGTGCCAGCAACACAAGACCAGGGGTCTCCGATGAGCAGTTCTTC.

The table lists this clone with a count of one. CDR3 region: CASSADGQEGLSGYTF. In DNA form, the CDR3 reads TGTGCCAGCAGCGCAGATGGGCAGGAGGGATTAAGTGGCTACACCTTC. This chain joins TRBV7-9 and TRBJ1-2; D unclear. The germline V gene has CDR1 SEHNR and CDR2 FQNEAQ (reference sequence). This CDR3 spans 16 amino acids. The germline V and J ends were trimmed by 5 bases and 7 bases, with 23 bases remaining between them.

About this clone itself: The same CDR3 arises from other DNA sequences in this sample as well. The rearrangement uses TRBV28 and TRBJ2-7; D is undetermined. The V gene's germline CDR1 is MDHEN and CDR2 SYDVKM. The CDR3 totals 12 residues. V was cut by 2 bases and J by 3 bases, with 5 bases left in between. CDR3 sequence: CASSLGRYEQYF. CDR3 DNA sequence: TGTGCCAGCAGTTTAGGGCGCTACGAGCAGTACTTC.

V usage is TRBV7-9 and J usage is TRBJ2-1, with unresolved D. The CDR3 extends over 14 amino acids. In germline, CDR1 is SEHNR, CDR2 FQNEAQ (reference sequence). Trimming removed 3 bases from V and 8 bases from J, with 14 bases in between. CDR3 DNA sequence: TGTGCCAGCAGCTTTACGAGTAGTACGGATGAGCAGTTCTTC. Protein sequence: CASSFTSSTDEQFF.

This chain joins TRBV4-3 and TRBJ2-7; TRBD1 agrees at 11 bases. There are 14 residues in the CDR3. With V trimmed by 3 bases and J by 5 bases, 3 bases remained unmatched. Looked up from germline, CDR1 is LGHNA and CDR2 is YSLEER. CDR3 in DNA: TGCGCCAGCAGCCAGAGGGACAGGGGGGACGAGCAGTACTTC. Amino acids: CASSQRDRGDEQYF.

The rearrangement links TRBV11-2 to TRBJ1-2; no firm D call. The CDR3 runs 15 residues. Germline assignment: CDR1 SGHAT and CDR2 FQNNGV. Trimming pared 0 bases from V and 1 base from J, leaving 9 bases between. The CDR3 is CASSLDLMFNYGYTF. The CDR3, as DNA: TGTGCCAGCAGCTTAGATCTTATGTTTAACTATGGCTACACCTTC.

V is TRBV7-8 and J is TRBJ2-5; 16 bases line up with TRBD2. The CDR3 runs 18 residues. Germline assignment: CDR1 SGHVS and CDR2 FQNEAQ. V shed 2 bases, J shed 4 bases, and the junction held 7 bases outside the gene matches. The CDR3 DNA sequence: TGTGCCAGCAGCTTATTGGGACTAGCGGGAGGGCCGGGAGAGACCCAGTACTTC. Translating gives CASSLLGLAGGPGETQYF. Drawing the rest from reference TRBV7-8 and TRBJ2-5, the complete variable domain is GAGVSQSPRYKVAKRGQDVALRCDPISGHVSLFWYQQALGQGPEFLTYFQNEAQLDKSGLPSDRFFAERPEGSVSTLKIQRTQQEDSAVYLCASSLLGLAGGPGETQYFGPGTRLLVL.

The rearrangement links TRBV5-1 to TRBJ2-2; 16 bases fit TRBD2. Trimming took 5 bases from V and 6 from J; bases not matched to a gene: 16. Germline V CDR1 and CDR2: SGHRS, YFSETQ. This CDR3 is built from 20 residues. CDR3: CASSWGTSGRAIVPSGELFF. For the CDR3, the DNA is TGCGCCAGCAGTTGGGGGACTAGCGGGAGGGCCATCGTTCCGTCCGGGGAGCTGTTTTTT.

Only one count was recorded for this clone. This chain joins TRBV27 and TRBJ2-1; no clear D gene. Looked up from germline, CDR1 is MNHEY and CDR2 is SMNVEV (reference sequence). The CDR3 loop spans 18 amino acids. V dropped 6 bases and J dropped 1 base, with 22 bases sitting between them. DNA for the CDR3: TGTGCCAGCAGCCCGGGCGGTATCGAAGCGCCTTCCTACAATGAGCAGTTCTTC. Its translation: CASSPGGIEAPSYNEQFF.

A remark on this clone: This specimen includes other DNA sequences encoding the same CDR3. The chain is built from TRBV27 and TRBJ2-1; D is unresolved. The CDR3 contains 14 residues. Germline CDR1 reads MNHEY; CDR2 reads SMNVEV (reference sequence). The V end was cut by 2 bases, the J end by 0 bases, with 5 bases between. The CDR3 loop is CASSLTSSYNEQFF. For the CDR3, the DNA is TGTGCCAGCAGTTTAACCAGCTCCTACAATGAGCAGTTCTTC.

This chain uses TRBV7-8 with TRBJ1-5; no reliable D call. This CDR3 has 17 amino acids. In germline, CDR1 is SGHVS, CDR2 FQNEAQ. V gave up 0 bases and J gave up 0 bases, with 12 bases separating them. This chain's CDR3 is CASSLAPTGRSNQPQHF. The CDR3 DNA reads TGTGCCAGCAGCTTAGCGCCGACTGGACGTAGCAATCAGCCCCAGCATTTT.

As DNA, the CDR3 is TGTGCCAGCAGTTACGGGGCCAATGGCAATCAGCCCCAGCATTTT. As protein: CASSYGANGNQPQHF. The gene calls are TRBV6-6 and TRBJ1-5; D might be TRBD1 (5 bases). This CDR3 has 15 residues. The germline gives CDR1 MNHNY, CDR2 SVGAGI (reference sequence). Trimming took 2 bases from V and 2 from J, leaving 10 bases between them.

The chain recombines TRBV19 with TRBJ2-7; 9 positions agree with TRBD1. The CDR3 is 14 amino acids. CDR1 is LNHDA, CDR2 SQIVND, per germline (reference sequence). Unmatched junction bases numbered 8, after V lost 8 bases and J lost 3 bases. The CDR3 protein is CASLQPGQGYEQYF. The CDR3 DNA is TGTGCCAGTCTACAACCGGGACAGGGCTACGAGCAGTACTTC.

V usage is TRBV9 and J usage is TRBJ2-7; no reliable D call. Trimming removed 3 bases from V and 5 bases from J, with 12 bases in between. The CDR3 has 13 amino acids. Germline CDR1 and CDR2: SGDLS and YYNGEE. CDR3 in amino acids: CASSDAPSNEQYF. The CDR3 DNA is TGTGCCAGCAGCGACGCCCCGAGTAACGAGCAGTACTTC.

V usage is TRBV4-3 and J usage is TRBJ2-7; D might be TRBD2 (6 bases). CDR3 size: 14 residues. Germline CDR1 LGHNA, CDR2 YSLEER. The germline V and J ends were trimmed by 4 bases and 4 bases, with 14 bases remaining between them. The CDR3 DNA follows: TGCGCCAGCAGCCCAACTAGCCGGTCTTACGAGCAGTACTTC. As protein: CASSPTSRSYEQYF.

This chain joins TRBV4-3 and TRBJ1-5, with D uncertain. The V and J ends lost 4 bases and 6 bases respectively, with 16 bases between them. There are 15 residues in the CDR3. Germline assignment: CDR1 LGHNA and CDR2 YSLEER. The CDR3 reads CASSLKIATAQPQHF. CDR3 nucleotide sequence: TGCGCCAGCAGCCTCAAGATAGCAACAGCTCAGCCCCAGCATTTT.

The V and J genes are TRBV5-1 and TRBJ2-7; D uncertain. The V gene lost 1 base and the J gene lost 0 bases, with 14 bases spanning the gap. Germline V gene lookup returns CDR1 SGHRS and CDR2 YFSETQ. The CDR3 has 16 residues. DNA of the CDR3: TGCGCCAGCAGCTTGCCTATTGGCCCGAGCTCCTACGAGCAGTACTTC. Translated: CASSLPIGPSSYEQYF.

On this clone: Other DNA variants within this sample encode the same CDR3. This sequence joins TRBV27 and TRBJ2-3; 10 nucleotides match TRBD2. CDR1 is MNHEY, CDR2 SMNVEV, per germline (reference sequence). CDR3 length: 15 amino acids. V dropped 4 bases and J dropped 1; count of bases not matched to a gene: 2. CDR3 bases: TGTGCCAGCAGTTCAGGGACTAGCGGCACAGATACGCAGTATTTT. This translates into CASSSGTSGTDTQYF.

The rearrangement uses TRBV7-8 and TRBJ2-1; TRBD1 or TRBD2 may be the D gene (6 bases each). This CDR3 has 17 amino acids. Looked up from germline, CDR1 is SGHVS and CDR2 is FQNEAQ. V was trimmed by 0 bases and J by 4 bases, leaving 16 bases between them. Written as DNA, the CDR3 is TGTGCCAGCAGCTTAGCAGGGGGGCGGAGCCGTTACAATGAGCAGTTCTTC. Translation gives CASSLAGGRSRYNEQFF.